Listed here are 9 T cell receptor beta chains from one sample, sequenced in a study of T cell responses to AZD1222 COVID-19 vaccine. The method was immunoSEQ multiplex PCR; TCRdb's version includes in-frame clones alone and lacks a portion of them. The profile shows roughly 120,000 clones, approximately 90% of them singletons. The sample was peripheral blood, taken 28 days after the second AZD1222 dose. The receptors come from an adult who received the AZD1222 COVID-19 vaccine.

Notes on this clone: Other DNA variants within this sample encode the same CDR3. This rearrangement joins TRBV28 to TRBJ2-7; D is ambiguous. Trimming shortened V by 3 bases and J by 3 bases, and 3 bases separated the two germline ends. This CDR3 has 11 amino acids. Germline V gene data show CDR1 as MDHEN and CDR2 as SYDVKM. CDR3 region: CASSLGYEQYF. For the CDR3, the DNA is TGTGCCAGCAGTTTGGGCTACGAGCAGTACTTC.

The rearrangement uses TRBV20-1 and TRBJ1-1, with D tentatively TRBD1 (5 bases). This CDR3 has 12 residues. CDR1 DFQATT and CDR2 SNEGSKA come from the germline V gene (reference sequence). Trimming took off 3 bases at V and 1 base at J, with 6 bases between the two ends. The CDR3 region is CSASGGNTEAFF. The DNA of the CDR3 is TGCAGTGCTAGTGGGGGGAACACTGAAGCTTTCTTT.

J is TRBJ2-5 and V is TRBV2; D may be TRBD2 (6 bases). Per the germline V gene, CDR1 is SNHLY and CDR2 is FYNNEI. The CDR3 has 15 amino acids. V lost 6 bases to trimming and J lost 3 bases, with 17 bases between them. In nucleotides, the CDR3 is TGTGCCAGCAGGGAGGAGGCGGGAACCAAAGAGACCCAGTACTTC. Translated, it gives CASREEAGTKETQYF.

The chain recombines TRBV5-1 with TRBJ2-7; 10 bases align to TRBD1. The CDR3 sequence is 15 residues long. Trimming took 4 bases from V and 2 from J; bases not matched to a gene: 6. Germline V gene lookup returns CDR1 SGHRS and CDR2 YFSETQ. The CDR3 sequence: CASSTRQGAPYEQYF. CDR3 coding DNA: TGCGCCAGCAGCACTCGACAGGGGGCTCCCTACGAGCAGTACTTC. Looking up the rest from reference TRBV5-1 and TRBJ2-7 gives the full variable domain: KAGVTQTPRYLIKTRGQQVTLSCSPISGHRSVSWYQQTPGQGLQFLFEYFSETQRNKGNFPGRFSGRQFSNSRSEMNVSTLELGDSALYLCASSTRQGAPYEQYFGPGTRLTVT.

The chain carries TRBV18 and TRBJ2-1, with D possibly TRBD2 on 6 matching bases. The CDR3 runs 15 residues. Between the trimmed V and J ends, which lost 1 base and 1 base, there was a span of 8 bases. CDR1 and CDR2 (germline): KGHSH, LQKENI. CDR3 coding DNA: TGTGCCAGCTCACCACTAGGGACTTCCTACAATGAGCAGTTCTTC. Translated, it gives CASSPLGTSYNEQFF.

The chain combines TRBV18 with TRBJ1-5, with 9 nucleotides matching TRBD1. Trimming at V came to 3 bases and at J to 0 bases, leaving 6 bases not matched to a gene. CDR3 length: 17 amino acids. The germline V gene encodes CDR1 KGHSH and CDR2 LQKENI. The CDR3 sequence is CASSPVPGQGSNQPQHF. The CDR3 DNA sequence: TGTGCCAGCTCACCTGTCCCGGGACAGGGTAGCAATCAGCCCCAGCATTTT.

CDR3 sequence (DNA): TGTGCCATCAGTGAGTTCGGGTTCGGTTCCTCGGTGGAGCCCCAGCATTTT. Translating gives CAISEFGFGSSVEPQHF. V gene TRBV10-3 combines with J gene TRBJ1-5; D is unresolved. The CDR3 is made up of 17 amino acids. Germline CDR1 is ENHRY and CDR2 is SYGVKD. V lost 1 base and J 8 bases, leaving 21 bases between the germline ends.

CDR3 protein: CSVDGEGDTQYF. CDR3 bases: TGCAGCGTTGACGGGGAGGGAGATACGCAGTATTTT. This rearrangement joins TRBV29-1 to TRBJ2-3; 7 positions agree with TRBD2. Per germline, CDR1 SQVTM and CDR2 ANQGSEA. V shed 3 bases, J shed 5 bases, and the junction held 2 bases outside the gene matches. The CDR3 is made up of 12 amino acids.

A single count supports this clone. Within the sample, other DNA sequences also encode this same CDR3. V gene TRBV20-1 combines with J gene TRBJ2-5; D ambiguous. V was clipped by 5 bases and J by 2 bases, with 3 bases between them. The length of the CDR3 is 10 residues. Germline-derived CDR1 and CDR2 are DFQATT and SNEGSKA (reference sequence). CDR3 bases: TGCAGTGCTTCACAAGAGACCCAGTACTTC. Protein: CSASQETQYF.